This T cell receptor (beta chain) emerged from a study of shared clonotypes between healthy human individuals. On the study more broadly: CD4 naive and CD4 memory each took three plates per donor, while CD8 naive took two and CD8 memory one.

Points from the study as a whole: What rarefaction showed was incomplete sorted-subset sequencing despite large depth.

Concerning this clone itself: Its target is not known.

It was 200 to 250 ng DNA, 28,000 or so T cell genomes, that sorted-subset replicate PCRs used. Method: immunoSEQ multiplex PCR; TCRdb's copy keeps in-frame clones and lacks some. The sample consists of 2 million to 2.5 million clones, approximately 94% of them appearing once. V lost 5 bases, J lost 2 bases, and 14 bases lay in between. The length of the CDR3 is 15 residues. Germline-derived CDR1 and CDR2 are SEHNR and FQNEAQ (reference sequence). The chain has TRBV7-9 and TRBJ2-3; no firm D call. The sequenced sample was naive CD4+ T cells sorted from blood. The subset was: CD45RA+ positively selected. The origin of this receptor is a man between 18 and 29 years old in good health. Here the CDR3 DNA reads TGTGCCAGCAGCCCCCCCGGTCGATACACAGATACGCAGTATTTT. Its protein is CASSPPGRYTDTQYF.